This TCR beta chain was captured by sequencing in a study of T-cell memory formation after mild COVID-19. Study at large: Largely donor-specific sequence clusters came from a couple of donors.

CDR1 is SGHNT, CDR2 YENEEA, per germline. V lost 7 bases, J lost 7 bases, and 10 bases lay in between. This CDR3 has 11 residues. This clonotype showed up many times. TCRdb reprocessed the 5' RACE reads with MiXCR, giving one entry per CDR3 protein. The sample lists tens of thousands of distinct CDR3 sequences, about 6.7% occurring once. Sequencing was performed on PBMCs or a T cell subset sorted from them (not recorded which). The chain joins TRBV11-3 to TRBJ1-1; D unresolved. The receptor was isolated from an adult who had mild COVID-19 (a few samples of this study predate the infection). Cell type and time point are not known. CDR3 sequence (DNA): TGTGCCAGCACCCTAGACGGTGAAGCTTTCTTT. Protein product: CASTLDGEAFF. Full variable domain (remainder filled in from reference TRBV11-3 and TRBJ1-1): EAGVVQSPRYKIIEKKQPVAFWCNPISGHNTLYWYLQNLGQGPELLIRYENEEAVDDSQLPKDRFSAERLKGVDSTLKIQPAELGDSAVYLCASTLDGEAFFGQGTRLTVV.